The T cell receptor (beta chain) described here comes from a study of shared clonotypes between healthy human individuals (dated by TCRdb to the early 2020s). Study-level background: The cohort comprised two women and a few men aged 18 to 49 years. To increase sequencing depth and limit assay-specific biases, TCR repertoire library preparation and sequencing were carried out by different laboratories using diverse techniques. For each donor, CD4 naive and CD4 memory were each given three plates, CD8 naive was given two plates, and CD8 memory was given one plate. To estimate repertoire size and how much clonotype sharing occurs between individuals, the study deeply sequenced the blood TCR repertoires of several healthy adults. Between about 0.8 and 9 billion PBMCs per donor were obtained by leukapheresis. The study at large found these results: Compared with non-shared clonotypes, the clonotypes found in all four sorted-subset donors had higher generation probabilities. Even with the large sequencing depth, rarefaction of the sorted-subset datasets indicated that sequencing was incomplete. Naive subsets generally had larger estimated clonotype richness than memory subsets did. About 5% of naive CD4, approximately 3.7% of naive CD8, approximately 2% of memory CD4, and around 0.4% of memory CD8 clonotypes were shared across several donors. Pairwise subsampling led to the expectation that sequencing depth would affect the degree of clonotype sharing among donors. Only blood was sampled, and tissue TCR repertoires likely differ from those in blood. The genetic and exposure-history diversity represented was limited by the small number of donors.

Taken from the germline V gene (reference sequence), the CDR1 and CDR2 loops are SGHNT and YYREEE. There are 16 amino acids in the CDR3, from cysteine to phenylalanine inclusive. Only the CDR3 DNA stays, 48 bases, in frame from base 1. Deletion took 4 bases off V and 2 bases off J, with a span of 16 bases between the germline ends. A remark on this clone: Its recognized antigen is unknown. No per-base quality is available; no much larger clone lies one base away.

TCR CDR3 regions were amplified from genomic DNA by multiplex PCR using the deep immunoSEQ assay. Extracted genomic DNA from each cell subset was spread evenly across all wells of several immunoSEQ 96-well plates, with each plate serving as a replicate. Each replicate PCR for sorted subsets received roughly 200 ng genomic DNA, equal to about 30,000 T cell genomes. The purified libraries were quantified using a Qubit 3.0 fluorometer, sized with a Bioanalyzer 2100, and then quantified again using the KAPA Library Quantification kit. Every immunoSEQ 96-well plate was sequenced on a separate single-read 150-cycle Illumina NextSeq 550 flow cell. Per the original workflow: Because the immunoSEQ output included only junctional sequences and no quality scores, the filtering could not be the same as the filtering used for full-length reads. Sequences were annotated with PyIR, a Python wrapper for IgBLAST v1.9, using IMGT germline references to assign V/J genes and CDR3. Reads were filtered out if the reads had weak V/J assignments (E-value above 1e-6), no CDR3, stop codons, out-of-frame junctions, or ambiguous translated residues. V3J clonotypes were defined as sequences sharing an identical inferred V gene, J gene, and CDR3 amino acid sequence. To compute the percentage overlap between repertoires, the number of shared unique clonotypes was divided by the size of the smaller repertoire. Three approaches were used to assess repertoire richness: RTK rarefaction, the Chao1 estimator, and Recon v2.1 estimates of unobserved clonotypes. OLGA was used to compute generation probabilities for all TCRbeta clonotypes that the gDNA method yielded from four donors. TCRdb carries this immuneACCESS record with in-frame sequences only. Its versions omit some clonotypes, under half of them owing to an unresolved V gene in the studies checked, with the rest unexplained. The D gene and trimming were derived from the DNA, and the V and J assignments and clone size from that table. The sample table records some 660,000 clones; around 73% of these occur just once. The ten largest clones capture 1.5% to 2% of the sample.

The donors were healthy, HIV-negative adults who had no recently reported acute infections or vaccinations. All donors were Caucasian adults living in Nashville, Tennessee, USA. CD4+ T cells were enriched by magnetic negative selection, after which naive cells were positively selected on CD45RA and the negative fraction was taken as the memory subset. Blood was obtained by leukapheresis, after which PBMCs were separated by Ficoll-Histopaque density gradient centrifugation and cryopreserved in liquid nitrogen vapor phase. Purity and quantity of every magnetically sorted T cell population were checked by analytical flow cytometry. Each sorted fraction had its genomic DNA isolated and then quantified by UV absorbance on a Nanodrop 2000c.

This sequence uses TRBV5-4 and TRBJ2-4; confidence is insufficient to name the D gene. Sequenced material: memory CD4+ T cells sorted from blood. This specimen's cell subset or site label, interpreted: CD45RA-negative fraction. The sequence derives from a woman aged 25 to 39 in good health. The nucleotide sequence is TGTGCCAGCAGCCAACGATATGCCGGGTCCAAAAACATTCAGTACTTC. The translation is CASSQRYAGSKNIQYF. The entire variable domain, with the stretches around the CDR3 drawn from the reference TRBV5-4 and TRBJ2-4 proteins, is ETGVTQSPTHLIKTRGQQVTLRCSSQSGHNTVSWYQQALGQGPQFIFQYYREEENGRGNFPPRFSGLQFPNYSSELNVNALELDDSALYLCASSQRYAGSKNIQYFGAGTRLSVL.